Below are 32 T cell receptor beta chains sequenced from a single sample in a study of tumor-infiltrating lymphocytes in primary liver carcinoma. Constant-region priming of about 500 ng total RNA yielded TCR beta cDNA. ARM-PCR, slightly modified, supplied the TCR beta libraries through three nested multiplex PCR rounds. Both of the initial two PCR rounds ran for around 9 cycles and employed TRBV1-TRBV30 forward primers alongside a C-beta reverse primer. MiXCR, run by TCRdb on the multiplex PCR reads, gives a single entry per CDR3 protein. Here the sample spans 300,000 to 400,000 distinct CDR3 sequences, roughly two thirds being singletons. Alongside blood RNA obtained from unsorted whole blood, germline DNA was also extracted. Sample: peripheral blood. These receptors all stem from a man in his forties with primary liver carcinoma and hepatitis B virus infection.

Remarks on this clonotype: At one of its ends the junction is not consistent with the germline gene, which may arise from a read error. CDR3 nucleotide sequence: TGCGCCAGCAGTTTATCCCACCCTCGGTTCTTC. It encodes CASSLSHPRFF. The chain employs TRBV12-3 or TRBV12-4 and TRBJ2-1; the D is unclear. CDR3 length: 11 amino acids.

Worth noting for this clonotype: The conserved phenylalanine or tryptophan normally closing the CDR3 is absent here, so this likely arose from a read error. This chain connects TRBV6-1 to TRBJ2-3; perhaps D is TRBD1 or TRBD2 (6 bases each). This CDR3 spans 14 amino acids. Germline-derived CDR1 and CDR2 are MNHNS and SASEGT. V lost 3 bases, J lost 1 base, and 8 bases lay in between. The CDR3 DNA reads TGTGCCAGCAGTGACGGGGGCCGCACAGATACGCAGTATCTT. Translating it yields CASSDGGRTDTQYL.

The V and J genes are TRBV7-9 and TRBJ1-5, with a tentative D call TRBD1 (6 bases). The CDR3 totals 15 residues. Trimming took 6 bases from V and 4 from J, leaving 16 bases between them. Germline loops: CDR1 SEHNR, CDR2 FQNEAQ (reference sequence). The CDR3 here is CASSPAGGQNQPQHF. CDR3 coding DNA: TGTGCCAGCAGTCCGGCGGGTGGACAGAATCAGCCCCAGCATTTT. Full variable domain (missing parts from reference TRBV7-9 and TRBJ1-5): DTGVSQNPRHKITKRGQNVTFRCDPISEHNRLYWYRQTLGQGPEFLTYFQNEAQLEKSRLLSDRFSAERPKGSFSTLEIQRTEQGDSAMYLCASSPAGGQNQPQHFGDGTRLSIL.

This clonotype was counted at least ten times. The chain combines TRBV30 with TRBJ2-2, with D perhaps being TRBD1 or TRBD2 (5 bases each). This CDR3 is built from 14 residues. Germline CDR1 and CDR2: GTSNPN and SVGIG (reference sequence). With 5 bases removed from V and 9 bases from J, the gap between germline ends came to 19 bases. CDR3 sequence (DNA): TGTGCCTGGGGAATAAAAAGGGACCCGTGGGAGCTGTTTTTT. Translation gives CAWGIKRDPWELFF.

On this clonotype itself: One end of the junction does not line up with germline, which may come from a read error. This chain links TRBV11-2 with TRBJ2-3; the D is unclear. This CDR3 is built from 17 residues. Germline-derived CDR1 and CDR2 are SGHAT and FQNNGV. CDR3 residues: CSSSFLLMRHYTVTQYF. As DNA, the CDR3 is TGTTCCAGCAGCTTCCTTCTTATGAGACACTACACAGTTACGCAGTATTTT.

For this clonotype: The junction does not match germline at one end; this may be a read error. The chain has TRBV4-3 and TRBJ2-5; D may be TRBD1 (6 bases). The CDR3 is 13 amino acids. Germline V CDR1 and CDR2: LGHNA, YSLEER. For the CDR3, the DNA is TGCGCCATCAGCCAACAGGGTTCGGAGACCCAGTACTTC. Its protein is CAISQQGSETQYF.

The sample holds many counts of this clonotype. The chain has TRBV6-5 and TRBJ2-7; D not resolved. The germline gives CDR1 MNHEY, CDR2 SVGAGI. Deletions cut 5 bases from V and 8 bases from J, with 13 bases between. The CDR3 length is 12 residues. This CDR3 reads CASSPAPHQQYF. The CDR3 nucleotides read TGTGCCAGCAGTCCCGCCCCACATCAGCAGTACTTC.

The chain combines TRBV6-1 with TRBJ1-2; the D is unclear. The germline V gene encodes CDR1 MNHNS and CDR2 SASEGT. This CDR3 has 15 residues. The V end was cut by 7 bases, the J end by 1 base, with 16 bases between. CDR3: CASTYSKGDNYGYTF. CDR3 DNA sequence: TGTGCCAGCACTTACTCTAAAGGAGATAACTATGGCTACACCTTC.

The table lists this clonotype with many counts. The J gene is TRBJ1-2, the V gene TRBV29-1, with 7 bases fitting TRBD1. The germline V gene has CDR1 SQVTM and CDR2 ANQGSEA. With V trimmed by 2 bases and J by 8 bases, 8 bases remained unmatched. This CDR3 is built from 13 residues. The CDR3 DNA reads TGCAGCGTTGAATGGGGGACAGTGGGGGGCTACACCTTC. Residues: CSVEWGTVGGYTF.

This clonotype was seen only once. Sequence at one end of the junction differs from germline and may be a read error. The chain combines TRBV10-3 with TRBJ2-3; 13 nucleotides align to TRBD2. Per the germline V gene, CDR1 is ENHRY and CDR2 is SYGVKD. The CDR3 has 16 amino acids. The CDR3 DNA sequence: TGTGCCATCAGTGAGTCAACTAGCGGGAGGGCAGATACGCACTATTTT. Amino acids: CAISESTSGRADTHYF.

As for this clonotype: Given a much more abundant clone one base away, this may be a read error. This chain connects TRBV6-1 to TRBJ2-1; D is ambiguous. The CDR3 covers 15 residues. Germline-derived CDR1 and CDR2 are MNHNS and SASEGT. The CDR3, as DNA: TGTGCCATCAGTGAAATGACAACAACTCTAAATGAGCAGTTCTTC. Its translation: CAISEMTTTLNEQFF.

This clonotype was detected ten times or more. V is TRBV6-1 and J is TRBJ2-2; 12 positions agree with TRBD2. V lost 6 bases and J lost 6; bases outside the gene matches: 14. The CDR3 loop spans 18 amino acids. Germline loops: CDR1 MNHNS, CDR2 SASEGT. CDR3 in amino acids: CASSQQTSGRGGSGELFF. CDR3 nucleotide sequence: TGTGCCAGCAGCCAACAGACTAGCGGGAGAGGAGGCTCCGGGGAGCTGTTTTTT.

The V call is TRBV11-2, the J call TRBJ2-5; D unresolved. V lost 2 bases to trimming and J lost 4 bases, with 14 bases between them. CDR3 length equals 15 residues. CDR1 and CDR2 from the germline V gene are SGHAT and FQNNGV. CDR3: CASSLTLEVRETQYF. CDR3 DNA: TGTGCCAGCAGCTTAACCCTGGAAGTCCGAGAGACCCAGTACTTC.

This chain links TRBV6-6 with TRBJ2-7; 10 bases are a match to TRBD1. CDR1 is MNHNY and CDR2 is SVGAGI in the germline V gene (reference sequence). The CDR3 is made up of 16 amino acids. Trimming at V came to 2 bases and at J to 2 bases, leaving 6 bases not matched to a gene. CDR3 loop: CASSYAWTGGPYEQYF. CDR3 nucleotides: TGTGCCAGCAGTTACGCTTGGACAGGGGGACCCTACGAGCAGTACTTC.

The V call is TRBV21-1, the J call TRBJ2-5; the D call of TRBD1 is as the table states it, not checked on the DNA. TRBV21-1 is marked as a pseudogene. The CDR3 consists of 14 residues. The DNA of the CDR3 is TGTGCCAGCAGCTCTCGGACAGGGGCAGAGACCCAGTACTTC. Protein sequence: CASSSRTGAETQYF.

Concerning this clonotype itself: One end of the junction does not line up with germline, which may come from a read error. V gene TRBV6-6 combines with J gene TRBJ2-3; 9 nucleotides align to TRBD2. The length of the CDR3 is 15 residues. Germline CDR1 MNHNY, CDR2 SVGAGI (reference sequence). Here the CDR3 DNA reads TGTGCCAGAAGTTACCTAGCGGGAAGCACAGATACGCAGTATTTT. Protein product: CARSYLAGSTDTQYF.

This clonotype has only one observation. The junction and the germline gene differ at one end; a read error may be behind it. The genes are TRBV12-3 or TRBV12-4 and TRBJ2-2; TRBD1 agrees at 7 bases. The CDR3 sequence is 14 residues long. The CDR3, as DNA: TGTGCCAGCAGTCCCCCCGGGACAGCCGGGGAGCTGTTATTT. The encoded protein is CASSPPGTAGELLF.

This clonotype was counted ten times or more. The chain recombines TRBV4-1 with TRBJ1-3, with D hard to call. The CDR3 extends over 16 amino acids. Germline V gene lookup returns CDR1 MGHRA and CDR2 YSYEKL. V lost 6 bases, J lost 0 bases, and 15 bases lay in between. The CDR3 DNA follows: TGCGCCAGCAGAGAGACCTTCCGGGACTCTGGAAACACCATATATTTT. It yields the protein CASRETFRDSGNTIYF.

The V and J genes are TRBV11-2 and TRBJ2-7, with TRBD1 as a possible D gene (5 bases). The germline V gene encodes CDR1 SGHAT and CDR2 FQNNGV. V was shortened by 6 bases and J by 3 bases, with 15 bases between the two germline ends. There are 14 residues in the CDR3. The CDR3 region has the DNA TGTGCCAGCAGGCCAGGGCTCACAATCTACGAGCAGTACTTC. As protein: CASRPGLTIYEQYF. Combining the CDR3 with reference TRBV11-2 and TRBJ2-7 gives the whole variable domain EAGVAQSPRYKIIEKRQSVAFWCNPISGHATLYWYQQILGQGPKLLIQFQNNGVVDDSQLPKDRFSAERLKGVDSTLKIQPAKLEDSAVYLCASRPGLTIYEQYFGPGTRLTVT.

This clonotype was counted many times. V is TRBV12-3 or TRBV12-4 and J is TRBJ2-7; 9 positions agree with TRBD1. With V trimmed by 5 bases and J by 9 bases, 14 bases remained unmatched. The CDR3 has 15 residues. For the CDR3, the DNA is TGTGCCAGCAGTCAAACCGGGACAGGGACCTCAAGGCAGTACTTC. This encodes CASSQTGTGTSRQYF.

Concerning this clonotype: Compared with germline, one end of the junction differs, possibly owing to a read error. The chain carries TRBV6-5 and TRBJ1-5; 8 bases match TRBD1. The CDR3 totals 20 residues. Looked up from germline, CDR1 is MNHEY and CDR2 is SVGAGI. CDR3 sequence (DNA): TGTGCCAGCAGTACCTGGCCCCGGGTCAGGGGGCGAATCGAGCAATCAGCCCCAGCATTT. This sequence encodes CASSTWPRVRGRIEQSAPAF.

A word on this clonotype: A much larger clone lies a single base off, so this may be a read error. The rearrangement links TRBV6-6 to TRBJ1-5; 11 positions match TRBD1. This CDR3 region has 15 residues. Germline V gene sequence: CDR1 MNHNY, CDR2 SVGAGI (reference sequence). In DNA form, the CDR3 reads TGTGCCAGCAGTTGGACAGGGGGCGGTAATCGGCCCCAGCATTTT. It yields the protein CASSWTGGGNRPQHF.

Details on this clonotype: With a much larger clone just one base away, this may be a read error. The chain uses TRBV7-9 and TRBJ2-7; no clear D. CDR3 length: 11 amino acids. The V gene's germline CDR1 is SEHNR and CDR2 FQNEAQ (reference sequence). In DNA, the CDR3 is TGTGCCAGCAGTTCGGCCTACGAGCAGCACTTC. Translation gives CASSSAYEQHF.

This clonotype appeared many times. The chain couples TRBV6-6 to TRBJ2-3; D is unclear. The germline CDR1 and CDR2 sequences are MNHNY and SVGAGI (reference sequence). With 7 bases removed from V and 5 bases from J, the gap between germline ends came to 13 bases. CDR3 size: 13 residues. CDR3 nucleotides: TGTGCCAGCACGGCTAGGTGGGGAGATACGCAGTATTTT. Amino acid sequence: CASTARWGDTQYF.

The chain couples TRBV11-2 to TRBJ2-7; D gene ambiguous. The DNA end is more similar to TRBJ2-1, so the J call may be wrong. Looked up from germline, CDR1 is SGHAT and CDR2 is FQNNGV. CDR3 size: 15 residues. The DNA of the CDR3 is TGTGCCAGCAGCTTATCCCCTGGGATTACCTACGAGCAGTTCTTC. As protein: CASSLSPGITYEQFF.

Many counts were recorded for this clonotype. In DNA, the CDR3 is TGCAGCGTCGCACGGACAGGGGGAACCTATGGCTACACCTTC. Its protein is CSVARTGGTYGYTF. V usage is TRBV29-1 and J usage is TRBJ1-2, with 10 bases lining up with TRBD1. The ends lost 6 bases at V and 4 bases at J; junction bases unmatched: 8. The CDR3 covers 14 residues. Germline-derived CDR1 and CDR2 are SQVTM and ANQGSEA.

This clonotype has just one count. The chain recombines TRBV11-2 with TRBJ1-5; D might be TRBD1 (5 bases). The CDR3 extends over 14 amino acids. The germline V gene has CDR1 SGHAT and CDR2 FQNNGV. The germline V and J ends were trimmed by 3 bases and 4 bases, with 10 bases remaining between them. The DNA of the CDR3 is TGTGCCAGCAGCTTCACAGGAGTGAATCAGCCCCAGCATTTT. Its translation is CASSFTGVNQPQHF.

Of note for this clonotype: One end of the junction fails to match germline, which may point to a read error. The J gene is TRBJ2-2, the V gene TRBV11-2; D gene uncertain. Germline CDR1 SGHAT, CDR2 FQNNGV. The CDR3 extends over 13 amino acids. CDR3 sequence reads: CAGSSNKGGELFF. The CDR3 DNA reads TGTGCCGGCAGCTCTAATAAAGGCGGGGAGCTGTTTTTT.

This clonotype showed up just once. At one boundary the junction diverges from the germline segment, which might be a read error. The chain joins TRBV6-2 or TRBV6-3 to TRBJ2-7; TRBD1 agrees at 10 bases. CDR3 length equals 14 residues. The germline CDR1 and CDR2 sequences are MNHEY and SVGEGT. CDR3 coding DNA: TGTGTCAGCAGCGATCCGGGACAGGGGTACGAGCAGTACTTC. Translation: CVSSDPGQGYEQYF.

A word on this clonotype: A much larger clone differs from this one at a single base, so this may be a read error. The V gene is TRBV6-5, the J gene TRBJ2-5; no clear D gene. V lost 2 bases to trimming and J lost 2 bases, with 9 bases between them. The CDR3 sequence is 14 residues long. Germline CDR1 is MNHEY and CDR2 is SVGAGI. The CDR3 DNA reads as TGTGCCAGCAGTTACGGGCCAACGCAAGAGACCCAGTACTTC. Its translation: CASSYGPTQETQYF.

A remark on this clonotype: One end of the junction is discordant with germline, which a read error may explain. V gene TRBV29-1 combines with J gene TRBJ1-3, with D uncertain. This CDR3 is 14 amino acids long. Germline V gives CDR1 SQVTM, CDR2 ANQGSEA. The CDR3 region has the DNA TGTAGCGTTGAAGATCAGAACTCTAGAAACACCATATATTTT. It is translated as CSVEDQNSRNTIYF.

The gene calls are TRBV14 and TRBJ2-1; TRBD2 agrees at 10 bases. V trimming: 5 bases; J trimming: 2 bases; junction bases outside the gene matches: 3. Germline CDR1 and CDR2: SGHDN and FVKESK. The CDR3 totals 15 residues. The CDR3 DNA sequence: TGTGCCAGCAGCATAGCGGGAGGTCCCTACAATGAGCAGTTCTTC. Its translation is CASSIAGGPYNEQFF. Complete variable domain (other parts from reference TRBV14 and TRBJ2-1): EAGVTQFPSHSVIEKGQTVTLRCDPISGHDNLYWYRRVMGKEIKFLLHFVKESKQDESGMPNNRFLAERTGGTYSTLKVQPAELEDSGVYFCASSIAGGPYNEQFFGPGTRLTVL.